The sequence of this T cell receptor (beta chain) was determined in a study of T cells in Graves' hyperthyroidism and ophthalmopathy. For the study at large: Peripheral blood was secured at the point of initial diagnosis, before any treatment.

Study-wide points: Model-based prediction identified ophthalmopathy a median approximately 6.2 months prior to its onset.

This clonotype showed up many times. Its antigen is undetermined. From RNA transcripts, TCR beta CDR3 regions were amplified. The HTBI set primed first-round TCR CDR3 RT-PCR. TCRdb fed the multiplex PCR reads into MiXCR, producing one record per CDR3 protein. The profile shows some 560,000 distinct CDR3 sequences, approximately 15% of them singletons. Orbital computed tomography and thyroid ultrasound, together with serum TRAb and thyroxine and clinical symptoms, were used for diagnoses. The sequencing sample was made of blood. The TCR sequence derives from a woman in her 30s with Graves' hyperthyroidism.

CDR3 coding DNA: TGTGCCAGCAGTGGCAGGGCCGGGGCCAACGTCCTGACTTTC. Protein sequence: CASSGRAGANVLTF. The rearrangement joins TRBV2 to TRBJ2-6; D possibly corresponds to TRBD1 (5 bases). Germline CDR1 reads SNHLY; CDR2 reads FYNNEI. With 4 bases removed from V and 4 bases from J, the gap between germline ends came to 8 bases. There are 14 residues in the CDR3.